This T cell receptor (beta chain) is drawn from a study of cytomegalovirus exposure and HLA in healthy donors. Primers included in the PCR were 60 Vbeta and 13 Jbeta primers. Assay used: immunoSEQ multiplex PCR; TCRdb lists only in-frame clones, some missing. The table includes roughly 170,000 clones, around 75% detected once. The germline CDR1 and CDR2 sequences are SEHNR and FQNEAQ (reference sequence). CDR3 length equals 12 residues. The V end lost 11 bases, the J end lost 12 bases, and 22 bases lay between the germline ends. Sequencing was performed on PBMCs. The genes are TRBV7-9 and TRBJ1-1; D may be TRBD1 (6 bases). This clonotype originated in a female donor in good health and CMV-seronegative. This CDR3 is CAVRDPDSPPFF. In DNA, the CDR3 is TGTGCCGTTCGGGATCCGGACAGCCCTCCTTTCTTT.